A selection of T cell receptor beta chains follows, all from one sample in a study of cytomegalovirus exposure and HLA in healthy donors. TCRdb keeps only in-frame clones here, not all; method: immunoSEQ multiplex PCR. Of 150,000 to 200,000 clones in the sample, about 82% were seen once. The sample comprised PBMCs. These receptors were collected from a woman in her forties or fifties in good health and CMV-seronegative. Each CDR3 is given with its conserved first and last residue. Fields, in order: D gene, J gene, clone size, V gene, CDR3 protein, CDR3 DNA. The D gene is left open where the match is weak. Clone size is not always given. Where it is, it says once, few, many or a class for expanded clones.

D gene: .
J gene: TRBJ1-1
clone size: .
V gene: TRBV5-1
CDR3 protein: CASSLGAGEKDTEAFF
CDR3 DNA: TGCGCCAGCAGCTTGGGGGCAGGGGAAAAGGACACTGAAGCTTTCTTT

D gene: .
J gene: TRBJ1-3
clone size: .
V gene: TRBV27
CDR3 protein: CAIPYRSSGNTIYF
CDR3 DNA: TGTGCCATCCCATACAGGTCCTCTGGAAACACCATATATTTT

D gene: .
J gene: TRBJ2-7
clone size: once
V gene: TRBV7-6
CDR3 protein: CASSPGVGYEQYF
CDR3 DNA: TGTGCCAGCAGCCCAGGGGTCGGCTACGAGCAGTACTTC

D gene: .
J gene: TRBJ2-7
clone size: few
V gene: TRBV19
CDR3 protein: CASSLRASSYEQYF
CDR3 DNA: TGTGCCAGCTCCCTCAGGGCCTCCTCCTACGAGCAGTACTTC

D gene: TRBD1
J gene: TRBJ2-7
clone size: .
V gene: TRBV27
CDR3 protein: CASSPTGAYEQYF
CDR3 DNA: TGTGCCAGCAGTCCGACAGGGGCCTACGAGCAGTACTTC

D gene: .
J gene: TRBJ2-7
clone size: few
V gene: TRBV27
CDR3 protein: CASSFNRRSYEQYF
CDR3 DNA: TGTGCCAGCAGCTTTAACCGTCGCTCCTACGAGCAGTACTTC

D gene: .
J gene: TRBJ2-2
clone size: .
V gene: TRBV14
CDR3 protein: CASSQLSSGELFF
CDR3 DNA: TGTGCCAGCAGCCAACTAAGCTCCGGGGAGCTGTTTTTT

D gene: .
J gene: TRBJ2-1
clone size: once
V gene: TRBV2
CDR3 protein: CASSPRDSYNEQFF
CDR3 DNA: TGTGCCAGCAGTCCCCGGGACTCCTACAATGAGCAGTTCTTC

D gene: TRBD2
J gene: TRBJ2-3
clone size: .
V gene: TRBV5-5
CDR3 protein: CASSFRLAGYTDTQYF
CDR3 DNA: TGTGCCAGCAGCTTCCGACTAGCGGGGTACACAGATACGCAGTATTTT

D gene: .
J gene: TRBJ1-1
clone size: .
V gene: TRBV15
CDR3 protein: CATSRVIMGGTEAFF
CDR3 DNA: TGTGCCACCAGCAGAGTAATCATGGGAGGCACTGAAGCTTTCTTT

D gene: .
J gene: TRBJ1-6
clone size: .
V gene: TRBV7-9
CDR3 protein: CASKGGAYNSPLHF
CDR3 DNA: TGTGCCAGCAAGGGAGGGGCCTATAATTCACCCCTCCACTTT

D gene: TRBD2
J gene: TRBJ2-7
clone size: .
V gene: TRBV7-2
CDR3 protein: CASSHIAGANEQYF
CDR3 DNA: TGTGCCAGCAGCCACATAGCGGGAGCCAACGAGCAGTACTTC

D gene: TRBD2
J gene: TRBJ2-5
clone size: .
V gene: TRBV6-5
CDR3 protein: CASSYSTAGGTQYF
CDR3 DNA: TGTGCCAGCAGTTACTCGACAGCGGGGGGGACCCAGTACTTC

D gene: TRBD2
J gene: TRBJ2-1
clone size: once
V gene: TRBV6-5
CDR3 protein: CASSYWLAESNEQFF
CDR3 DNA: TGTGCCAGCAGTTATTGGCTAGCGGAATCCAATGAGCAGTTCTTC

D gene: TRBD1
J gene: TRBJ1-2
clone size: .
V gene: TRBV29-1
CDR3 protein: CSAAGTGFGPDYGYTF
CDR3 DNA: TGCAGCGCCGCCGGGACAGGGTTTGGTCCCGACTATGGCTACACCTTC

D gene: TRBD2
J gene: TRBJ2-1
clone size: .
V gene: TRBV7-2
CDR3 protein: CASSLGLAAYNEQFF
CDR3 DNA: TGTGCCAGCAGCTTGGGACTAGCTGCCTACAATGAGCAGTTCTTC

D gene: TRBD2
J gene: TRBJ2-1
clone size: .
V gene: TRBV11-2
CDR3 protein: CASQLLLAGGPNEQFF
CDR3 DNA: TGTGCCAGCCAGCTCCTTCTAGCGGGAGGGCCCAATGAGCAGTTCTTC

D gene: TRBD2
J gene: TRBJ2-3
clone size: once
V gene: TRBV7-2
CDR3 protein: CASSLRRLAVTDTQYF
CDR3 DNA: TGTGCCAGCAGCTTAAGGAGACTAGCGGTCACAGATACGCAGTATTTT

D gene: .
J gene: TRBJ2-7
clone size: .
V gene: TRBV5-1
CDR3 protein: CASSLAQAIGFEQYF
CDR3 DNA: TGCGCCAGCAGCTTGGCTCAGGCAATTGGATTCGAGCAGTACTTC

D gene: TRBD1
J gene: TRBJ1-3
clone size: .
V gene: TRBV6-6
CDR3 protein: CASRPGTGGAGNTIYF
CDR3 DNA: TGTGCCAGCAGGCCCGGGACAGGGGGCGCTGGAAACACCATATATTTT

D gene: .
J gene: TRBJ2-3
clone size: .
V gene: TRBV7-3
CDR3 protein: CASSSSSSYTDTQYF
CDR3 DNA: TGTGCCAGCAGTTCTTCATCCAGTTACACAGATACGCAGTATTTT

D gene: .
J gene: TRBJ2-7
clone size: .
V gene: TRBV27
CDR3 protein: CASSFYPPDSYEQYF
CDR3 DNA: TGTGCCAGCAGTTTTTATCCCCCAGACTCCTACGAGCAGTACTTC

D gene: TRBD2
J gene: TRBJ2-1
clone size: .
V gene: TRBV4-2
CDR3 protein: CASSEREGLINEQFF
CDR3 DNA: TGTGCCAGCAGTGAACGGGAGGGCCTTATCAATGAGCAGTTCTTC

D gene: TRBD1
J gene: TRBJ2-2
clone size: .
V gene: TRBV19
CDR3 protein: CASTDRGINTGELFF
CDR3 DNA: TGTGCCAGCACCGACAGGGGGATTAACACCGGGGAGCTGTTTTTT

D gene: TRBD2
J gene: TRBJ2-3
clone size: .
V gene: TRBV28
CDR3 protein: CASSSSGRADTQYF
CDR3 DNA: TGTGCCAGCAGTTCTAGCGGGAGGGCAGATACGCAGTATTTT

D gene: .
J gene: TRBJ1-1
clone size: .
V gene: TRBV29-1
CDR3 protein: CSVRRGMNTEAFF
CDR3 DNA: TGCAGCGTTCGGCGGGGGATGAACACTGAAGCTTTCTTT

D gene: .
J gene: TRBJ1-3
clone size: .
V gene: TRBV27
CDR3 protein: CASSLGGASANTIYF
CDR3 DNA: TGTGCCAGCAGTCTAGGTGGTGCCAGTGCGAACACCATATATTTT

D gene: TRBD1
J gene: TRBJ1-3
clone size: .
V gene: TRBV11-1
CDR3 protein: CASSTDRGGVYNTIYF
CDR3 DNA: TGTGCCAGCAGCACCGACAGGGGAGGCGTTTACAACACCATATATTTT

D gene: .
J gene: TRBJ2-5
clone size: .
V gene: TRBV18
CDR3 protein: CASSPRQNRQETQYF
CDR3 DNA: TGTGCCAGCTCACCACGTCAAAACAGACAAGAGACCCAGTACTTC

D gene: .
J gene: TRBJ1-5
clone size: .
V gene: TRBV6-5
CDR3 protein: CASSYSGEGQPQHF
CDR3 DNA: TGTGCCAGCAGTTACTCAGGGGAGGGTCAGCCCCAGCATTTT

D gene: TRBD2
J gene: TRBJ2-7
clone size: .
V gene: TRBV25-1
CDR3 protein: CASSDSRTSGTYEQYF
CDR3 DNA: TGTGCCAGCAGTGACTCGAGGACTAGCGGGACCTACGAGCAGTACTTC

D gene: .
J gene: TRBJ1-1
clone size: .
V gene: TRBV25-1
CDR3 protein: CASSEWGRTTEAFF
CDR3 DNA: TGTGCCAGCAGTGAATGGGGCAGGACCACTGAAGCTTTCTTT

D gene: .
J gene: TRBJ2-7
clone size: .
V gene: TRBV11-2
CDR3 protein: CASSSETVRSYEQYF
CDR3 DNA: TGTGCCAGCAGCTCCGAGACGGTTAGGAGCTACGAGCAGTACTTC

D gene: .
J gene: TRBJ1-3
clone size: .
V gene: TRBV19
CDR3 protein: CASSLRSSGNTIYF
CDR3 DNA: TGTGCCAGTAGTCTCCGGTCCTCTGGAAACACCATATATTTT

D gene: TRBD1
J gene: TRBJ2-7
clone size: .
V gene: TRBV5-5
CDR3 protein: CASRRGTGAYEQYF
CDR3 DNA: TGTGCCAGCAGGCGGGGGACAGGGGCGTACGAGCAGTACTTC

D gene: TRBD2
J gene: TRBJ2-7
clone size: .
V gene: TRBV6-5
CDR3 protein: CASSSRSSGSSEQYF
CDR3 DNA: TGTGCCAGCAGTTCCCGGAGTAGCGGGAGTTCCGAGCAGTACTTC

D gene: TRBD2
J gene: TRBJ2-7
clone size: .
V gene: TRBV27
CDR3 protein: CASSLAASGSMRNSYEQYF
CDR3 DNA: TGTGCCAGCAGTTTAGCGGCTAGCGGGAGTATGCGAAACTCCTACGAGCAGTACTTC

D gene: .
J gene: TRBJ2-7
clone size: once
V gene: TRBV6-6
CDR3 protein: CASRSQGFGYEQYF
CDR3 DNA: TGTGCCAGCAGATCACAGGGCTTCGGCTACGAGCAGTACTTC

D gene: TRBD1
J gene: TRBJ2-1
clone size: .
V gene: TRBV19
CDR3 protein: CASLTPGQGGNEQFF
CDR3 DNA: TGTGCCTCCCTTACCCCGGGACAGGGAGGCAATGAGCAGTTCTTC

D gene: .
J gene: TRBJ1-1
clone size: .
V gene: TRBV29-1
CDR3 protein: CSAVIDTEAFF
CDR3 DNA: TGCAGCGCCGTTATCGACACTGAAGCTTTCTTT

D gene: .
J gene: TRBJ2-5
clone size: .
V gene: TRBV7-9
CDR3 protein: CASSLVGLQETQYF
CDR3 DNA: TGTGCCAGCAGCTTAGTGGGGCTTCAAGAGACCCAGTACTTC

D gene: .
J gene: TRBJ2-2
clone size: .
V gene: TRBV7-8
CDR3 protein: CASSLARRFTGVANTGELFF
CDR3 DNA: TGTGCCAGCAGCTTAGCCCGCCGGTTTACGGGGGTCGCGAACACCGGGGAGCTGTTTTTT